This T cell receptor beta chain was observed in a study of CD8+ T cells in alopecia areata. Whole-study findings and limits: Given one nonresponder, whether baseline CD8+ expansion relates to response remains uncertain.

V was trimmed by 4 bases and J by 1 base, leaving 10 bases between them. Germline CDR1 and CDR2: GTSNPN and SVGIG (reference sequence). CDR3 length equals 14 residues. This clone has more than one count but fewer than ten. Its antigen is undetermined. Indicated treatment: oral pan-JAK inhibitor, 5-10 mg twice daily. RNA extraction was followed by reverse transcription into cDNA, which acted as the sequencing template. The table came from immunoSEQ multiplex PCR; TCRdb's copy has only in-frame clones and leaves some out. The sample yields some 110,000 clones, 58% seen once. The source is a human donor with alopecia areata. Sequencing used CD8+ T cells sorted from blood, obtained at week 4, from a patient treated with tofacitinib. The chain couples TRBV30 to TRBJ2-2; perhaps TRBD1 as D (5 bases). CDR3 sequence reads: CAWMEGQNTGELFF. The CDR3 nucleotides are TGTGCCTGGATGGAAGGACAGAACACCGGGGAGCTGTTTTTT. The full variable domain, rest sourced from reference TRBV30 and TRBJ2-2, is SQTIHQWPATLVQPVGSPLSLECTVEGTSNPNLYWYRQAAGRGLQLLFYSVGIGQISSEVPQNLSASRPQDRQFILSSKKLLLSDSGFYLCAWMEGQNTGELFFGEGSRLTVL.